Listed below are T cell receptor beta chains from one sample, sequenced in a study of T cell responses to AZD1222 COVID-19 vaccine. Repertoires were generated with immunoSEQ multiplex PCR, while TCRdb's copy carries only in-frame clones and drops some. This sample has around 140,000 clones, with 75% to 90% found just once. The input for sequencing was peripheral blood, taken on day 0 of AZD1222 vaccination. All receptors derive from an adult in good health. CDR3s include the opening cysteine and the closing phenylalanine or tryptophan. D genes are given only for firm matches. Part of the rows lack a size; the others show once, few, many or a class for expanded clones.

TRBV7-2	few	13	TRBJ1-1	TRBD1	TGTGCCAGCAGCTTAGTGGGACAGACTGGTGCTTTCTTT	CASSLVGQTGAFF
TRBV7-8	.	16	TRBJ2-3	TRBD2	TGTGCCAGCAGCTCTACTAGCGGGAGGAACACAGATACGCAGTATTTT	CASSSTSGRNTDTQYF
TRBV7-9	once	15	TRBJ2-2	.	TGTGCCAGCAGCGACCCCCTAGCGACCACCGGGGAGCTGTTTTTT	CASSDPLATTGELFF
TRBV7-2	.	16	TRBJ2-2	TRBD2	TGTGCCAGCAGCCAATTAGCGGGCCTTGGAACCGGGGAGCTGTTTTTT	CASSQLAGLGTGELFF
TRBV5-6	.	15	TRBJ2-7	TRBD1	TGTGCCAGCAGCTTGGTTGGGACAGACACCTACGAGCAGTACTTC	CASSLVGTDTYEQYF
TRBV7-9	.	12	TRBJ2-7	.	TGTGCCAGCAGCGATAGGGGCTACGAGCAGTACTTC	CASSDRGYEQYF
TRBV18	.	17	TRBJ1-5	.	TGTGCCAGCTCACCAGGAAGGGTAGGATATAGCAATCAGCCCCAGCATTTT	CASSPGRVGYSNQPQHF
TRBV28	.	14	TRBJ1-4	.	TGTGCCAGCAGTTGGGGCCCCAATAATGAAAAACTGTTTTTT	CASSWGPNNEKLFF
TRBV5-6	.	15	TRBJ2-1	TRBD2	TGTGCCAGCAGCTTCTTTCTAGCGGATTACAATGAGCAGTTCTTC	CASSFFLADYNEQFF
TRBV5-5	.	14	TRBJ1-2	.	TGTGCCAGCAGCCTGGGGTCAGGGGTCGGTGGCTACACCTTC	CASSLGSGVGGYTF
TRBV18	.	15	TRBJ2-3	.	TGTGCCAGCTCACCCGACTACGCTAGCACAGATACGCAGTATTTT	CASSPDYASTDTQYF
TRBV10-3	.	17	TRBJ1-3	.	TGTGCCATCAGTGAGTCGGGGGGACGCCACTCTGGAAACACCATATATTTT	CAISESGGRHSGNTIYF
TRBV7-4	once	17	TRBJ1-2	.	TGTGCCAGCAGCTCCTATCCGGGACGATTTTTTCTACATGGCTACACCTTC	CASSSYPGRFFLHGYTF
TRBV28	.	15	TRBJ2-3	TRBD2	TGTGCCAGCAGTTTCGCGGGAGGAGGGGGAGATACGCAGTATTTT	CASSFAGGGGDTQYF
TRBV5-1	.	15	TRBJ2-1	TRBD2	TGCGCCAGCTCTGGACTAGCGGTCTCCTACAATGAGCAGTTCTTC	CASSGLAVSYNEQFF
TRBV6-1	.	11	TRBJ1-1	.	TGTGCCAGCAGCTATGGTCGTGAAGCTTTCTTT	CASSYGREAFF
TRBV15	.	13	TRBJ2-3	TRBD2	TGTGCCACCAGCAAGGGACTAGCTGTCGCGCAGTATTTT	CATSKGLAVAQYF
TRBV30	.	14	TRBJ1-4	.	TGTGCCTGGAGTGCGGGTCAGAATAATGAAAAACTGTTTTTT	CAWSAGQNNEKLFF
TRBV28	.	16	TRBJ1-1	.	TGTGCCAGCAGTCCTTTTATTGGACAGCTGAACACTGAAGCTTTCTTT	CASSPFIGQLNTEAFF
TRBV27	.	15	TRBJ1-1	.	TGTGCCAGCAGATTAAATCCAGGGGTGAACACTGAAGCTTTCTTT	CASRLNPGVNTEAFF
TRBV4-2	.	13	TRBJ1-1	.	TGTGCCAGCAGCCACGATTTGAACACTGAAGCTTTCTTT	CASSHDLNTEAFF
TRBV5-4	.	16	TRBJ2-3	TRBD2	TGTGCCAGCAGCACCGGGACTAGCGGGGGGCGCGATACGCAGTATTTT	CASSTGTSGGRDTQYF
TRBV25-1	.	17	TRBJ1-2	TRBD1	TGTGCCAGCAGTGACCATGGTACCCCAGGGGGGTCTAAGGGCTACACCTTC	CASSDHGTPGGSKGYTF
TRBV19	.	16	TRBJ1-2	TRBD1	TGTGCCAGTAGTAAACGACAGGGTCGCGATGAAAATGGCTACACCTTC	CASSKRQGRDENGYTF
TRBV11-1	.	15	TRBJ1-6	TRBD1	TGTGCCAGCAGCTACCGACAGGGGGCCCGATCACCCCTCCACTTT	CASSYRQGARSPLHF
TRBV30	.	16	TRBJ1-2	TRBD1	TGTGCCTGGAGTGCCTCGTGGGACAGGAGAAACTATGGCTACACCTTC	CAWSASWDRRNYGYTF
TRBV7-3	.	14	TRBJ2-3	.	TGTGCCAGCAGCTTAGGCAGCCCCACAGATACGCAGTATTTT	CASSLGSPTDTQYF
TRBV7-7	once	15	TRBJ1-5	.	TGTGCTAGCAGCCCCAAAAAAAGGGTCAATCAGCCCCAGCATTTT	CASSPKKRVNQPQHF
TRBV18	.	14	TRBJ2-7	.	TGTGCCAGCTCACCTGAACAGGCTCCCTACGAGCAGTACTTC	CASSPEQAPYEQYF
TRBV27	.	14	TRBJ2-7	TRBD2	TGTGCCAGCAGAGGTAGCGGGAGGGCCTACGAGCAGTACTTC	CASRGSGRAYEQYF
TRBV11-3	.	13	TRBJ1-1	.	TGTGCCAGCAGCGTCGGGACATCGGGTGAAGCTTTCTTT	CASSVGTSGEAFF
TRBV19	.	14	TRBJ1-5	.	TGTGCCAGTAGTGTACAGGGTGGCAATCAGCCCCAGCATTTT	CASSVQGGNQPQHF
TRBV27	.	18	TRBJ2-5	TRBD1	TGTGCCAGCAGTTTATCGATCTTCGGACAGGGGGGCATCGAGACCCAGTACTTC	CASSLSIFGQGGIETQYF
TRBV9	.	15	TRBJ2-4	TRBD2	TGTGCCAGCAGCCCTTGGGGGGGGAGCGGAAACATTCAGTACTTC	CASSPWGGSGNIQYF
TRBV9	few	15	TRBJ1-3	.	TGTGCCAGCAGCGTGGAAGGATCCCCTGGAAACACCATATATTTT	CASSVEGSPGNTIYF
TRBV11-2	.	11	TRBJ2-7	.	TGTGCCAGCAGTCGGAACTACGAGCAGTACTTC	CASSRNYEQYF
TRBV19	.	14	TRBJ2-3	.	TGTGCCAGCTCGGGACATGGGGGACCGGATACGCAGTATTTT	CASSGHGGPDTQYF
TRBV28	.	11	TRBJ1-2	.	TGTGCCAGCAGCACCAACTATGGCTACACCTTC	CASSTNYGYTF
TRBV5-1	.	16	TRBJ1-1	.	TGCGCCAGCAGCGGTAGAAACGACCTGGCCAACACTGAAGCTTTCTTT	CASSGRNDLANTEAFF
TRBV12-3/TRBV12-4	once	13	TRBJ1-1	TRBD1	TGTGCCAGCAGACCCGGGACAGGGGGGTCGGCTTTCTTT	CASRPGTGGSAFF
TRBV5-6	few	12	TRBJ2-2	.	TGTGCCAGCAGCCAGGGATTTGGGGAGCTGTTTTTT	CASSQGFGELFF
TRBV5-1	few	15	TRBJ2-3	.	TGCGCCAGCAGCTGGTTAGGACAGCGCACAGATACGCAGTATTTT	CASSWLGQRTDTQYF
TRBV27	.	15	TRBJ2-5	.	TGTGCCAGCAGTTTATACTGGGGCGAACAAGAGACCCAGTACTTC	CASSLYWGEQETQYF
TRBV19	.	14	TRBJ2-5	.	TGTGCCAGTAGTATCGGGGTGAACAGGGAGACCCAGTACTTC	CASSIGVNRETQYF
TRBV3-1/TRBV3-2	few	11	TRBJ1-1	.	TGTGCCAGCGGCCGTGGGACTGAAGCTTTCTTT	CASGRGTEAFF
TRBV5-1	once	16	TRBJ2-3	.	TGCGCCAGCAGCTTGGGGCTCCCCTCTAGCACAGATACGCAGTATTTT	CASSLGLPSSTDTQYF
TRBV5-5	.	16	TRBJ1-2	.	TGTGCCAGCAGCCTGAGTGCGGCAGATAGGACCTATGGCTACACCTTC	CASSLSAADRTYGYTF
TRBV5-1	.	15	TRBJ1-1	.	TGCGCCAGCAGCTTGGTCCCAGCCACTAACACTGAAGCTTTCTTT	CASSLVPATNTEAFF
TRBV9	few	16	TRBJ1-2	.	TGTGCCAGCAGCGCGGGATCCAGACTAGACGACTATGGCTACACCTTC	CASSAGSRLDDYGYTF
TRBV5-6	.	14	TRBJ1-5	.	TGTGCCAGCAGCCAAACAGGGTTCAATCAGCCCCAGCATTTT	CASSQTGFNQPQHF
TRBV5-8	.	17	TRBJ1-6	TRBD1	TGTGCCAGCAGCTTAGAGGATAACCGGGACAGGGGTGTACCCCTCCACTTT	CASSLEDNRDRGVPLHF
TRBV11-2	once	17	TRBJ1-2	.	TGTGCCAGCAGCTTAGATGTAATCTCGCCCCGGGCACAGGGCTACACCTTC	CASSLDVISPRAQGYTF
TRBV15	.	13	TRBJ2-1	.	TGTGCCACCAGCAGAGATCACGTGAGTGAGCAGTTCTTC	CATSRDHVSEQFF
TRBV28	.	17	TRBJ1-6	.	TGTGCCAGCAGTTTACCCGCCGGCAGGGGCATAGGGTCACCCCTCCACTTT	CASSLPAGRGIGSPLHF
TRBV7-2	.	17	TRBJ2-3	TRBD2	TGTGCCAGCAGCTTAGAGGCCCTAGCGGGGGTGGGAGATACGCAGTATTTT	CASSLEALAGVGDTQYF
TRBV5-6	.	16	TRBJ2-2	.	TGTGCCAGCAGACCGAGGTTGTTCGGGAACACCGGGGAGCTGTTTTTT	CASRPRLFGNTGELFF
TRBV11-2	.	18	TRBJ2-4	TRBD2	TGTGCCAGCAGCTGGCTCTCACTAGCGGGAGTAGCCAAAAACATTCAGTACTTC	CASSWLSLAGVAKNIQYF
TRBV9	.	15	TRBJ1-2	TRBD1	TGTGCCAGCAGCGCCCGGACAGGTTCTAACTATGGCTACACCTTC	CASSARTGSNYGYTF
TRBV19	.	15	TRBJ1-5	.	TGTGCCAGTAGTCTACAGGTAGGACTGAATCAGCCCCAGCATTTT	CASSLQVGLNQPQHF
TRBV5-1	.	16	TRBJ1-3	.	TGCGCCAGCAGCTTATCGGGACGGGACGTCGGAAACACCATATATTTT	CASSLSGRDVGNTIYF